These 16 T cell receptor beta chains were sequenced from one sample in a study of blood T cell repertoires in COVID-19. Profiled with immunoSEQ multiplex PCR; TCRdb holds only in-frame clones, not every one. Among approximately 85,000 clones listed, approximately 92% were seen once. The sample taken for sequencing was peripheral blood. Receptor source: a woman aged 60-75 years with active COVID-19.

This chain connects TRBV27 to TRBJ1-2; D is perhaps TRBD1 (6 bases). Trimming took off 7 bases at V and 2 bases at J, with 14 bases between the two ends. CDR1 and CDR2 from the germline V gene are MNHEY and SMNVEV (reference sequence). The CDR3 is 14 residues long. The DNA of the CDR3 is TGTGCCAGCAAACCCGGGACATCAAACTATGGCTACACCTTC. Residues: CASKPGTSNYGYTF.

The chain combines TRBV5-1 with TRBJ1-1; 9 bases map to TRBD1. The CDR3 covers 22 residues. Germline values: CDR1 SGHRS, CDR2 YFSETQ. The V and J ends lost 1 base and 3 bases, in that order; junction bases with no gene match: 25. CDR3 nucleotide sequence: TGCGCCAGCAGCTTGCACGGGACAGGGTTATTTAATGCCCTGCTTAGTGACACTGAAGCTTTCTTT. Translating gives CASSLHGTGLFNALLSDTEAFF.

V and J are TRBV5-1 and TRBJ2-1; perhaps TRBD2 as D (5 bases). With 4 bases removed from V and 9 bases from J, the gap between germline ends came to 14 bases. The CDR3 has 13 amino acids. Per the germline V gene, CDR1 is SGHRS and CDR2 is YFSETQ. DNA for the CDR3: TGCGCCAGCAGCACTGGACCGGCGGGTGAGCAGTTCTTC. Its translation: CASSTGPAGEQFF.

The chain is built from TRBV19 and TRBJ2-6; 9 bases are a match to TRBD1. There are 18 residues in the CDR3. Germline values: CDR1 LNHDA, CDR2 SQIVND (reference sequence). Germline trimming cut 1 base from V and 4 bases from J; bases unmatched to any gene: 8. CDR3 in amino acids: CASSIVGQGLSGANVLTF. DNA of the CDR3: TGTGCCAGTAGTATAGTGGGACAGGGCCTCTCAGGGGCCAACGTCCTGACTTTC.

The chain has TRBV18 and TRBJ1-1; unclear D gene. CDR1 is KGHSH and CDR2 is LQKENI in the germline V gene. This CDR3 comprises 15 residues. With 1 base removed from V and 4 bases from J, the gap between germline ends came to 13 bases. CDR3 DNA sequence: TGTGCCAGCTCACCACGCAGGCCGCCGAGCACTGAAGCTTTCTTT. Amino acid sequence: CASSPRRPPSTEAFF.

The chain's CDR3 is CASSLGREPLGQPQHF. Written as DNA, the CDR3 is TGTGCCAGCAGTTTAGGCAGGGAACCCCTTGGACAGCCCCAGCATTTT. The chain combines TRBV27 with TRBJ1-5, with D possibly matching TRBD1 (5 bases). The CDR3 has 16 amino acids. The ends were cut back, 2 bases at V and 7 bases at J, with 18 bases in the middle. From germline, CDR1 is MNHEY and CDR2 SMNVEV (reference sequence).

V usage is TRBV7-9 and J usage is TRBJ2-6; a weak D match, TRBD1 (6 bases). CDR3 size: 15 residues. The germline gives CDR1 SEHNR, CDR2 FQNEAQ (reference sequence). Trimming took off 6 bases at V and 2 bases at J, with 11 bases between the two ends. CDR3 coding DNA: TGTGCCAGCAGTCTAGGACAGACTGGGGCCAACGTCCTGACTTTC. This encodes CASSLGQTGANVLTF.

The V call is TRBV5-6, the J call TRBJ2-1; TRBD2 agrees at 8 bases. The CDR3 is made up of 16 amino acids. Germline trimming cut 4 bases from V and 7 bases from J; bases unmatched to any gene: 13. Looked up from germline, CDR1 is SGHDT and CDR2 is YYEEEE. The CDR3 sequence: CASSLPGTRGRNEQFF. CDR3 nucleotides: TGTGCCAGCAGCCTCCCCGGGACCCGCGGGAGGAATGAGCAGTTCTTC.

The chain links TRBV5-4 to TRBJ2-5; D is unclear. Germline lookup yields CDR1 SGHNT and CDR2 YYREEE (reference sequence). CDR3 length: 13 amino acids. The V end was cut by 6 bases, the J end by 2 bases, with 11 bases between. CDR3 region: CASNFVGQETQYF. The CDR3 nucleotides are TGTGCCAGCAACTTCGTCGGGCAAGAGACCCAGTACTTC.

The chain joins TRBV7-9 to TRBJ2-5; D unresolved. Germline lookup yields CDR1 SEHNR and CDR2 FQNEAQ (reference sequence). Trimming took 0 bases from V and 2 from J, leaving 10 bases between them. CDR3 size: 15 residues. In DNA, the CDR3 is TGTGCCAGCAGCTTAGCGGCCACCCCTCAAGAGACCCAGTACTTC. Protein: CASSLAATPQETQYF.

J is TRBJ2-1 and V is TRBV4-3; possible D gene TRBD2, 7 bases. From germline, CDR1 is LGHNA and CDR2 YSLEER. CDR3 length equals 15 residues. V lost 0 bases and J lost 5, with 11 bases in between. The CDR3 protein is CASSQDRGADNEQFF. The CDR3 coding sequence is TGCGCCAGCAGCCAAGATCGGGGGGCAGACAATGAGCAGTTCTTC.

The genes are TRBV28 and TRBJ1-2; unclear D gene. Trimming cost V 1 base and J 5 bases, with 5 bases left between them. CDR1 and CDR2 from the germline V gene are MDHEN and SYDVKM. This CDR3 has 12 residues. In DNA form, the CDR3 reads TGTGCCAGCAGTTTATTAGCGTATGGCTACACCTTC. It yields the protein CASSLLAYGYTF.

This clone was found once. This CDR3 reads CSGRQGAYEQFF. For the CDR3, the DNA is TGCAGCGGCAGACAGGGGGCTTATGAGCAGTTCTTC. The chain recombines TRBV29-1 with TRBJ2-1, with 10 positions matching TRBD1. Germline CDR1 is SQVTM and CDR2 is ANQGSEA. Trimming cost V 7 bases and J 8 bases; bases outside gene matches: 5. This CDR3 spans 12 amino acids.

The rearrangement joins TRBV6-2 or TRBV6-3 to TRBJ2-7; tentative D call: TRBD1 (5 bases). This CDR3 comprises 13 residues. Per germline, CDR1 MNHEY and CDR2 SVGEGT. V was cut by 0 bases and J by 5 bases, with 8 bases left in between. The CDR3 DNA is TGTGCCAGCAGTTACTCGACCAGGGACGAGCAGTACTTC. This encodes CASSYSTRDEQYF.

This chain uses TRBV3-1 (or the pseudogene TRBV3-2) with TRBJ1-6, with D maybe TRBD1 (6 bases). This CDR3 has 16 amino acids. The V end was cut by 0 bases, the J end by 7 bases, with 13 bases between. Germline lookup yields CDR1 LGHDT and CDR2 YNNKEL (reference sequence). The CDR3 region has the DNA TGTGCCAGCAGCCAAGAAGGGGGGGGATCGAATTCACCCCTCCACTTT. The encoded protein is CASSQEGGGSNSPLHF.

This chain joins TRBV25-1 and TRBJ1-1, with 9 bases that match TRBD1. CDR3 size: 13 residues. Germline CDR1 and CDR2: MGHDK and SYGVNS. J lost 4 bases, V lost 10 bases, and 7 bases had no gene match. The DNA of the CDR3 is TGTGCCACCCGACAGGGGGGCAGCACTGAAGCTTTCTTT. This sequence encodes CATRQGGSTEAFF.